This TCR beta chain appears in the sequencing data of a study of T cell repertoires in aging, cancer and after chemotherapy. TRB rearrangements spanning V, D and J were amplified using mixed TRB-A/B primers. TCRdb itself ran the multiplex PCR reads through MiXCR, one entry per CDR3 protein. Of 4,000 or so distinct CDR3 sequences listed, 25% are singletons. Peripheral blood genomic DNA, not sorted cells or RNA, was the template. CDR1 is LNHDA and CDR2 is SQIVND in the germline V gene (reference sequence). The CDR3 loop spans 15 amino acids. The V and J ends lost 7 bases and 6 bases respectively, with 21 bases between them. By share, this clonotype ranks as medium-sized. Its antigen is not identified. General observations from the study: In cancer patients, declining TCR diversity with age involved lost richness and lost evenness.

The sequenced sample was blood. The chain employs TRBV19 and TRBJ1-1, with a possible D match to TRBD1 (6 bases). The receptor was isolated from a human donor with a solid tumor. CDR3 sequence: CASNLRGAGGSEAFF. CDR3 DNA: TGTGCCAGTAATCTCCGGGGGGCGGGGGGATCTGAAGCTTTCTTT.